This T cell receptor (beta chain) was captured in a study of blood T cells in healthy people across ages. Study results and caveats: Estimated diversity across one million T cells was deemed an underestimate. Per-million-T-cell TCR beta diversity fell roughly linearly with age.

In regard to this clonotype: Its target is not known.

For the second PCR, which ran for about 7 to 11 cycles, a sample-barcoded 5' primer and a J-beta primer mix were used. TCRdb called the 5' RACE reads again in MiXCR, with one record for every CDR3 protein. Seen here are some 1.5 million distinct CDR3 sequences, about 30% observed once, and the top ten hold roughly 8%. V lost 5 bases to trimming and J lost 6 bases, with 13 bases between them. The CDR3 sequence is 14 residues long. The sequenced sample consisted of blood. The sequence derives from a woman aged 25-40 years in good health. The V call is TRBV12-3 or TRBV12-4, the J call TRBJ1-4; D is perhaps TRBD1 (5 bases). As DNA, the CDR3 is TGTGCCAGCAGTCGGGGGTACCCTCATGAAAAACTGTTTTTT. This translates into CASSRGYPHEKLFF.